These 8 T cell receptor beta chains share one sample of origin, sequenced in a study of T cells after posttransplantation cyclophosphamide. Some clones are missing from TCRdb's copy, which holds only in-frame ones; the method was immunoSEQ multiplex PCR. The repertoire consists of around 35,000 clones, none detected only once. Sequencing was done on a sample of PBMCs. These receptors all stem from a girl aged 10-17 years in good health, CMV-negative, and a related stem cell transplant donor.

This clone came up many times. This rearrangement joins TRBV5-6 to TRBJ1-2; TRBD1 matches at 11 bases. The germline CDR1 and CDR2 sequences are SGHDT and YYEEEE. V shed 4 bases and J 4 bases; nucleotides not matched to a gene: 9. CDR3 length: 16 amino acids. CDR3 protein: CASSLGQGALTYGYTF. The CDR3 DNA reads TGTGCCAGCAGCCTCGGACAGGGGGCTCTTACCTATGGCTACACCTTC.

V usage is TRBV6-5 and J usage is TRBJ1-3; unclear D gene. The CDR3 covers 15 residues. V lost 6 bases and J 0 bases, leaving 12 bases between the germline ends. Per the germline V gene, CDR1 is MNHEY and CDR2 is SVGAGI. The CDR3 bases are TGTGCCAGCAGCCCCGCCAGTTACTCTGGAAACACCATATATTTT. It specifies CASSPASYSGNTIYF.

The sample holds many counts of this clone. The chain links TRBV4-3 to TRBJ1-4; D possibly corresponds to TRBD1 (6 bases). This CDR3 spans 17 amino acids. Germline values: CDR1 LGHNA, CDR2 YSLEER. Trimming cost V 1 base and J 3 bases, with 15 bases left between them. CDR3 sequence (DNA): TGCGCCAGCAGCCAAGCTTTACTGACAGGCTCTAATGAAAAACTGTTTTTT. This codes for CASSQALLTGSNEKLFF.

This clone has a count of ten or more. The V and J genes are TRBV7-8 and TRBJ2-1; 8 bases align to TRBD2. Germline CDR1 reads SGHVS; CDR2 reads FQNEAQ. With V trimmed by 5 bases and J by 6 bases, 9 bases remained unmatched. The CDR3 runs 15 residues. CDR3 DNA sequence: TGTGCCAGCAGCCCCGTCGGCGGGGGGATCAATGAGCAGTTCTTC. Its protein product is CASSPVGGGINEQFF. The full variable domain, with the rest looked up from reference TRBV7-8 and TRBJ2-1, is GAGVSQSPRYKVAKRGQDVALRCDPISGHVSLFWYQQALGQGPEFLTYFQNEAQLDKSGLPSDRFFAERPEGSVSTLKIQRTQQEDSAVYLCASSPVGGGINEQFFGPGTRLTVL.

In this sample, this clone turned up a few times. For the CDR3, the DNA is TGTGCCAGCAGCACGGACTACTCTACGCAGTATTTT. Translation: CASSTDYSTQYF. The chain uses TRBV7-3 and TRBJ2-3, with D possibly being TRBD2 (6 bases). V lost 5 bases, J lost 8 bases, and 11 bases lay in between. The CDR3 covers 12 residues. CDR1 is SGHTA, CDR2 FQGTGA, per germline.

In its sample, this clone was seen many times. J is TRBJ2-2 and V is TRBV6-5, with 7 bases fitting TRBD1. V shed 3 bases, J shed 5 bases, and the junction held 6 bases outside the gene matches. Looked up from germline, CDR1 is MNHEY and CDR2 is SVGAGI. The CDR3 covers 15 residues. The CDR3 region has the DNA TGTGCCAGCAGTTATGAGGGGGCTCGAACCGGGGAGCTGTTTTTT. Translated, it gives CASSYEGARTGELFF.

This clone has a count of ten or more. V is TRBV19 and J is TRBJ1-1; D unresolved. Trimming pared 5 bases from V and 3 bases from J, leaving 7 bases between. CDR1 is LNHDA and CDR2 is SQIVND in the germline V gene (reference sequence). The CDR3 has 12 residues. CDR3 loop: CASSDGYTEAFF. CDR3 sequence (DNA): TGTGCCAGTAGTGACGGGTACACTGAAGCTTTCTTT.

This clone has a count of ten or more. The rearrangement links TRBV13 to TRBJ2-3; a weak D match, TRBD2 (6 bases). This CDR3 is built from 16 residues. Trimming removed 4 bases at V and 5 bases at J, with 19 bases between. The germline gives CDR1 PRHDT, CDR2 FYEKMQ (reference sequence). In DNA form, the CDR3 reads TGTGCCAGCAGCTGGCGCGGGGACGTAACGAAAGATACGCAGTATTTT. It is translated as CASSWRGDVTKDTQYF.